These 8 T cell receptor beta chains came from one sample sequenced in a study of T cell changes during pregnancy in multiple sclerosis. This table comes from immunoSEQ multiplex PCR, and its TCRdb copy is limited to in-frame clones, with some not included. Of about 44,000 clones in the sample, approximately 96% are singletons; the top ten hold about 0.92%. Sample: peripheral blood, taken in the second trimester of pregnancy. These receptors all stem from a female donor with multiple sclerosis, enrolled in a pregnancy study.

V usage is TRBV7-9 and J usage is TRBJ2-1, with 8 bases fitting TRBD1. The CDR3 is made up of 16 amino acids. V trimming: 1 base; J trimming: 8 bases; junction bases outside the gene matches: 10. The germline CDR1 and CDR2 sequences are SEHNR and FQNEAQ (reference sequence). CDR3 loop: CASSLGIDRGNDEQFF. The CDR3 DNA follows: TGTGCCAGCAGCTTAGGTATCGACAGGGGTAACGATGAGCAGTTCTTC. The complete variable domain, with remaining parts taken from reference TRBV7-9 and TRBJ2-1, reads DTGVSQNPRHKITKRGQNVTFRCDPISEHNRLYWYRQTLGQGPEFLTYFQNEAQLEKSRLLSDRFSAERPKGSFSTLEIQRTEQGDSAMYLCASSLGIDRGNDEQFFGPGTRLTVL.

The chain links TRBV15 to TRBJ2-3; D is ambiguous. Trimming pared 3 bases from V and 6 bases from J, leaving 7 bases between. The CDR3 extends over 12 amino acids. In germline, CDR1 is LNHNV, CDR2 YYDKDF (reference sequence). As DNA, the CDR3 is TGTGCCACCAGCAGGCAGGTGGATACGCAGTATTTT. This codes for CATSRQVDTQYF.

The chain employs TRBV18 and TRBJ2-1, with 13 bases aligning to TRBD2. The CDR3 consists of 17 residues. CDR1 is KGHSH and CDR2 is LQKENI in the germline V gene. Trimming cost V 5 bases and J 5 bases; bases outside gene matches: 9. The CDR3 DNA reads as TGTGCCAGCTCAGTTAATTCGGGACTAGCGGGAAACAATGAGCAGTTCTTC. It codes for CASSVNSGLAGNNEQFF.

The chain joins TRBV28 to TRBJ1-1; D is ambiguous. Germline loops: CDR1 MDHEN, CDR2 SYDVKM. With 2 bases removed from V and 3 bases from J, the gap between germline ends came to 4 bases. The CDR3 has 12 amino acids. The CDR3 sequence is CASSLGHTEAFF. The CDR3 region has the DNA TGTGCCAGCAGTTTAGGGCACACTGAAGCTTTCTTT.

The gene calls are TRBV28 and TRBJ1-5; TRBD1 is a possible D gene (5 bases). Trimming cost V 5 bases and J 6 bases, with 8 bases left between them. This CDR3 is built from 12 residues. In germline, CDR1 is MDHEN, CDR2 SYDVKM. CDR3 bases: TGTGCCAGCAGTGCAGGGCCTCAGCCCCAGCATTTT. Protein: CASSAGPQPQHF.

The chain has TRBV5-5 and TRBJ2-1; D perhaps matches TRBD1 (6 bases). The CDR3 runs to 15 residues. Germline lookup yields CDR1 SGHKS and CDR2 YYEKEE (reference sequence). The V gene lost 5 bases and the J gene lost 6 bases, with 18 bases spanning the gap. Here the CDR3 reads CASRPPGHALNEQFF. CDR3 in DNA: TGTGCCAGCAGGCCTCCGGGACATGCCCTCAATGAGCAGTTCTTC.

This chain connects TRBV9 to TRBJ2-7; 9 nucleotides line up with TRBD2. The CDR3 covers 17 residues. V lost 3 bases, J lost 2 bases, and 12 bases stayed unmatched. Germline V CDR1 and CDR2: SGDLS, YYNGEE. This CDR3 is CASSGMRGAGGPYEQYF. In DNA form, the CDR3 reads TGTGCCAGCAGCGGGATGAGGGGAGCGGGAGGACCCTACGAGCAGTACTTC.

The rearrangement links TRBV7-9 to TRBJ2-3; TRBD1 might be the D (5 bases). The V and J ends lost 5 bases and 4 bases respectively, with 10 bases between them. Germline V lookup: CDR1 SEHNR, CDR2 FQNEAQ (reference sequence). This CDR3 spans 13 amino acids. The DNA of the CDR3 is TGTGCCAGCAGCCCTAGGGGTCCAGATACGCAGTATTTT. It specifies CASSPRGPDTQYF.